This T cell receptor (beta chain) stems from a study of patients and donors after allogeneic stem cell transplantation. One entry per CDR3 protein results from TCRdb running MiXCR on the RT-PCR reads. The table lists about 160,000 distinct CDR3 sequences, approximately 35% of them singletons. From germline, CDR1 is MNHEY and CDR2 SVGEGT. Deletions cut 4 bases from V and 2 bases from J, with 3 bases between. CDR3 length: 11 residues. This chain links TRBV6-2 or TRBV6-3 with TRBJ2-7; D remains ambiguous. The TCR sequence derives from a human donor who was either an allogeneic HSCT recipient or a stem cell or donor lymphocyte infusion donor (not recorded which). It is not recorded whose cells these are; they may come from a transplant donor. The specimen was blood, either unsorted or a sorted T cell fraction (not recorded which). CDR3 in amino acids: CASSSTYEQYF. DNA of the CDR3: TGTGCCAGCAGTTCCACCTACGAGCAGTACTTC.